This note documents a single T cell receptor beta chain sequence. Antigen specificity is unknown. Data came from immunoSEQ multiplex PCR; TCRdb stores just in-frame clones and leaves some out. The sample gives roughly 60,000 clones, about 92% of which show up once; about 9.6% is in the top ten. The V and J ends lost 0 bases and 0 bases respectively, with 10 bases between them. CDR1 is SGHRS, CDR2 YFSETQ, per germline. This CDR3 contains 16 residues. This record belongs to a study of PD-1 blockade in classical Hodgkin lymphoma. Regarding the study as a whole: Lower baseline TCR diversity marked trial partial responders and progressors. Relative to healthy donors, newly diagnosed patients reportedly had lower baseline TCR diversity, which was reported as lower still in relapsed/refractory patients.

Every patient relapsed after autologous stem cell transplantation, and brentuximab vedotin exposure varied. The TCR comes from a human donor with classical Hodgkin lymphoma. This chain links TRBV5-1 with TRBJ1-3, with D uncertain. This sample comprised peripheral blood mononuclear cells (PBMCs), obtained at baseline. This chain's CDR3 is CASSLAVLDSGNTIYF. In nucleotides, the CDR3 is TGCGCCAGCAGCTTGGCGGTACTCGACTCTGGAAACACCATATATTTT.